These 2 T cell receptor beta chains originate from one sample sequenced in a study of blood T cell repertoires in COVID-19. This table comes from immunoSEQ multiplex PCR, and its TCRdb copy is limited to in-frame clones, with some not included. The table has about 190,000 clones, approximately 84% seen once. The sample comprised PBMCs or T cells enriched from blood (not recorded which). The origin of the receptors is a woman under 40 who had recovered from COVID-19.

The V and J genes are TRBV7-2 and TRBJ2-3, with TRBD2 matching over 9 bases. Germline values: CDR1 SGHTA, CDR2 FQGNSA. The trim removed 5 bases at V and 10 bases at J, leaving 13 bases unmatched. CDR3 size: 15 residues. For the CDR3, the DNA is TGTGCCAGCAGCAGTTGGGCGGGGGGGCCCTGGGCGCAGTATTTT. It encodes CASSSWAGGPWAQYF.

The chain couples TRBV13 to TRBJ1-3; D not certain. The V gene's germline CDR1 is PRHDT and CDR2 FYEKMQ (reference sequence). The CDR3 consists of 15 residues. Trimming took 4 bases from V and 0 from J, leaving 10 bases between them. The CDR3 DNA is TGTGCCAGCAGCTCTCGGGGAGTCTCTGGAAACACCATATATTTT. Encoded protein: CASSSRGVSGNTIYF.